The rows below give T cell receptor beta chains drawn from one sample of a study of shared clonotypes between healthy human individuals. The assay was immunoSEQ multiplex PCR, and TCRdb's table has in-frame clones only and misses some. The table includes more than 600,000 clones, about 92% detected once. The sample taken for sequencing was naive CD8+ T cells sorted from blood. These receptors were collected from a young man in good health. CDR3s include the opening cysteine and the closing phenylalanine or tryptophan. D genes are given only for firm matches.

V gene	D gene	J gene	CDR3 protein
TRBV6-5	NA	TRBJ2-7	CASSTPSSHGYEQYF
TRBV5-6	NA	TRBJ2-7	CASSFYRAREQYF
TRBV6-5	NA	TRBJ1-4	CASRRTANEKLFF
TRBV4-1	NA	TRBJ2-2	CASSQAVPPRSGELFF
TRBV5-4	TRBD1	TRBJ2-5	CASSWGTGTGLQETQYF
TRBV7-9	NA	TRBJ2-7	CASSLGGGSYEQYF
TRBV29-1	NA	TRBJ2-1	CSVGAGELGEQFF
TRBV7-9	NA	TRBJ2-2	CASSLGSGGDTGELFF
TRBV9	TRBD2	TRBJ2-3	CASSVDAPLAGATDTQYF
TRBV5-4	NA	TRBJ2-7	CASSSYPWGDYEQYF
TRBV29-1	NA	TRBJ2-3	CSVEVEGSDTQYF
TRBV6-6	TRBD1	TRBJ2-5	CASSYSGDSQETQYF
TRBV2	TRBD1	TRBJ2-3	CASSESTGTGGAFGTDTQYF
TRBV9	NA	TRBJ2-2	CASSVPSKGANTGELFF
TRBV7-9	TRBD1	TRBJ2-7	CASSLGGTGGYEQYF
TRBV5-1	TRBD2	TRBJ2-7	CASSLASGSTVEQYF
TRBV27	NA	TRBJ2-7	CASKGGSYEQYF
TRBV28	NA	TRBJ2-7	CASSFVERAYEQYF
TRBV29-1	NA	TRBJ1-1	CSAVLPRENTEAFF
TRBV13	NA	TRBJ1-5	CASSLSQGLVSQPQHF
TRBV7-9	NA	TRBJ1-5	CASSLATGSQPQHF
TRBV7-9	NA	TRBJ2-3	CASSFRLGDDTDTQYF
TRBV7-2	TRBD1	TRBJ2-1	CASSQGQDANEQFF
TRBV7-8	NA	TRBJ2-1	CASSPGVEGWGITGEQFF
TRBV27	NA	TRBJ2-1	CASSLNHEQFF
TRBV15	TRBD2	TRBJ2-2	CATSRDPLARENTGELFF
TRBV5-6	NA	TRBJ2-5	CASSPPGLQETQYF
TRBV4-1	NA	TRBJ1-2	CASSPQSRVSQMEGYTF
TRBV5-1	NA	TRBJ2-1	CASSIDSPEVGWDEQFF
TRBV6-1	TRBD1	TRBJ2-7	CASSELQGAYEQYF
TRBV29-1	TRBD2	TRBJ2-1	CSVVAGGELEQFF
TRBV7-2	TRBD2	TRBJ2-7	CASSLIPGGSPYEQYF
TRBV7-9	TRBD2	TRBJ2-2	CASSQGLAGGRDTGELFF
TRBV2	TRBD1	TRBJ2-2	CARGGQGLNTGELFF
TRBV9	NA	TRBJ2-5	CASSVNDGPETQYF
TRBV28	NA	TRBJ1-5	CASSLSVGGNQPQHF
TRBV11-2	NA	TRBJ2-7	CASRVGLPYEQYF
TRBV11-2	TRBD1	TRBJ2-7	CASSLGTGDEQYF
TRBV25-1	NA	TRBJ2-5	CASSLETQYF